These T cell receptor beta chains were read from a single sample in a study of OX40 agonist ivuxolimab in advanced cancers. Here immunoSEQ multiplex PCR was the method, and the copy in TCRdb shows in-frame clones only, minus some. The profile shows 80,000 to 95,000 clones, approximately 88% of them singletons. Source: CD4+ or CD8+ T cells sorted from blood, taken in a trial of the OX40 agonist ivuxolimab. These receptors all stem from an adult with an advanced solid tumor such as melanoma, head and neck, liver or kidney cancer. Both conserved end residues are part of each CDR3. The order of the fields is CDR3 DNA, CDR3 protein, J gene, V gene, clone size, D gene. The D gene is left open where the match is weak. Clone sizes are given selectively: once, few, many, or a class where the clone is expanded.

TGCGCCAGCAGCTTTACGACGTGGGCGAGGACCGGGGAGCTGTTTTTT,CASSFTTWARTGELFF,TRBJ2-2,TRBV5-1,.,.
TGCGCCAGCAGCTTGGAAGGGGGGCCTAACTATGGCTACACCTTC,CASSLEGGPNYGYTF,TRBJ1-2,TRBV5-1,.,.
TGTGCCAGCAGCTTGGGTAGGGCCTTCACAGATACGCAGTATTTT,CASSLGRAFTDTQYF,TRBJ2-3,TRBV5-4,.,.
TGTGCCAGCATTCCTGGGGCGGGGGACAGGGCCCTCTCAGAGCAGTACTTC,CASIPGAGDRALSEQYF,TRBJ2-7,TRBV28,.,TRBD1
TGTGCCAGCAGATCCGTCCTAACTAGCGGCACAGATACGCAGTATTTT,CASRSVLTSGTDTQYF,TRBJ2-3,TRBV7-6,.,TRBD2
TGTGCCAGCAGAGCACTATACCTGGGGGGTTTCAGCAATCAGCCCCAGCATTTT,CASRALYLGGFSNQPQHF,TRBJ1-5,TRBV28,.,.
TGTGCCAGTGGAGGGCTCACAGGGGAGACCCAGTACTTC,CASGGLTGETQYF,TRBJ2-5,TRBV7-9,.,.
TGTGCCAGCAGCTTAGGGGGTGGGGATCCACAGTTCTTC,CASSLGGGDPQFF,TRBJ2-1,TRBV5-4,few,.
TGCGCCAGCAGCTCCCTCCGACTAGCGGGGGGCGCCACCGGGGAGCTGTTTTTT,CASSSLRLAGGATGELFF,TRBJ2-2,TRBV4-1,.,TRBD2
TGTGCCAGCAGCGGGTCTCAGGGGGGGAAGACTGAAGCTTTCTTT,CASSGSQGGKTEAFF,TRBJ1-1,TRBV11-2,many,TRBD1
TGTGCCAGCAGGGTGGCAGGGGGCGATTCACCCCTCCACTTT,CASRVAGGDSPLHF,TRBJ1-6,TRBV25-1,once,TRBD1
TGTGCCAGCAGTATCCTACAGGGGGGTTTTCGGCCCCAGCATTTT,CASSILQGGFRPQHF,TRBJ1-5,TRBV28,.,TRBD1
TGTGCCAGCAGCCCCAGGGGGCGCAGGGCTGAAGCTTTCTTT,CASSPRGRRAEAFF,TRBJ1-1,TRBV7-3,.,TRBD1
TGTGCCAGTAGTTCAGGGGGGGGTCCGGCCCCCAAACTGTTTTTT,CASSSGGGPAPKLFF,TRBJ1-4,TRBV19,.,TRBD1
TGTGCCAGCAGCCTTGACAGGGTCCGTGGAGAGCAGTACTTC,CASSLDRVRGEQYF,TRBJ2-7,TRBV6-5,.,TRBD1
TGTGCCAGCAGCTTACAAGCGGGAGAGCACGAGCAGTACTTC,CASSLQAGEHEQYF,TRBJ2-7,TRBV7-3,.,TRBD2
TGTGCCAGCAGCTTGAGGGATAACTATGGCTACACCTTC,CASSLRDNYGYTF,TRBJ1-2,TRBV5-6,.,.
TGCGCCAGCAGCCGAATCCACGTGGTACTCAACACTGAAGCTTTCTTT,CASSRIHVVLNTEAFF,TRBJ1-1,TRBV5-1,.,.
TGTGCCAGCAGCCACCCCCTGGTGGGTAATGAGCAGTTCTTC,CASSHPLVGNEQFF,TRBJ2-1,TRBV11-2,.,.
TGTGCCAGCAGCCAAGATCTTCAGGGGGCAAGTCAGCCCCAGCATTTT,CASSQDLQGASQPQHF,TRBJ1-5,TRBV4-2,.,TRBD1
TGTGCCAGCAGTCTCCGATTGGGAGTGACCCAGTACTTC,CASSLRLGVTQYF,TRBJ2-5,TRBV6-6,once,.
TGTGCCAGCCGTTCGCGGAGAGCTAACTATGGCTACACCTTC,CASRSRRANYGYTF,TRBJ1-2,TRBV28,.,.
TGTGCCATCAGTGGCGGGGAGGGTCAGCCCCAGCATTTT,CAISGGEGQPQHF,TRBJ1-5,TRBV10-3,.,.
TGTGCCAGCAGCACAAACGGACTTTACTACACCTTC,CASSTNGLYYTF,TRBJ1-2,TRBV7-2,.,.
TGTGCCAGCAGCGTCCCGGGACAGGGGGTGACTGAAGCTTTCTTT,CASSVPGQGVTEAFF,TRBJ1-1,TRBV9,.,TRBD1
TGTGCCAGCAGTGAAGTGCCAGGGAGAAAAAAACTGTTTTTT,CASSEVPGRKKLFF,TRBJ1-4,TRBV2,.,.
TGTGCCATTGAGAGCTCTGGAAACACCATATATTTT,CAIESSGNTIYF,TRBJ1-3,TRBV10-3,few,.
TGTGCCAGCAGCGTGGACAGTCGAGAGGCACCCCTCCACTTT,CASSVDSREAPLHF,TRBJ1-6,TRBV9,.,.
TGTGCCAGCAGCTTAGCGGGCACCTACGAGCAGTACTTC,CASSLAGTYEQYF,TRBJ2-7,TRBV7-9,.,.